This T cell receptor (beta chain) appears in the sequencing data of a study of CXCR3-negative and CXCR3-positive naive CD8 T cells. The study, taken as a whole, reports: With surface CD5 comparable between naive subsets, TCR strength was estimated using properties derived from the TRB CDR3. Against CXCR3-negative naive cells, CXCR3-positive naive cells showed more hydrophobic TRB CDR3s.

It was by 5' RACE with UMI labels that the TRB cDNA libraries were prepared. TCRdb re-called the 5' RACE reads; every CDR3 protein appears as one record, without DNA. Recorded for this sample: under 90,000 distinct CDR3 sequences. As to this clonotype: Its antigen is still unknown.

The CDR3 has 20 amino acids. V is TRBV12-3 or TRBV12-4 and J is TRBJ2-1; as DNA is missing, the TRBD2 call by TCRdb cannot be tested. The TCR was taken from a human donor in good health. Some clones in this sample may be carry-over from other donors' samples. The specimen was naive CXCR3+ CD8+ T cells from blood. Subset meaning: CD45RO-CCR7+CD27+CD95- naive CD8+ T cells expressing CXCR3 (TNR3+). The CDR3 spells CASSFRDITSGGTSYNEQFF.